Below, 16 T cell receptor beta chains from the same sample are listed, as sequenced in a study of shared clonotypes between healthy human individuals. Naive CD8 cells comprised CD45RO-negative, CCR7-positively selected cells, excluding terminally differentiated effector memory CD45RA+ cells. Clones were sequenced by immunoSEQ multiplex PCR, and TCRdb holds only the in-frame ones, with some missing. This table holds 1.5 million to 2.5 million clones, roughly 95% found once. The sequenced sample was naive CD8+ T cells sorted from blood. These TCRs come from a man aged 18 to 30 in good health.

As regards this clone: Other DNA sequences in the sample encode the same CDR3. CDR3 sequence (DNA): TGTGCCAGTAGTATACTGGGCAACACTGAAGCTTTCTTT. Translation gives CASSILGNTEAFF. The chain recombines TRBV19 with TRBJ1-1; D not certain. Germline V CDR1 and CDR2: LNHDA, SQIVND (reference sequence). Between the trimmed V and J ends, which lost 2 bases and 2 bases, there was a span of 6 bases. The CDR3 is 13 amino acids.

The rearrangement joins TRBV19 to TRBJ2-7; 7 positions match TRBD1. J lost 2 bases, V lost 11 bases, and 6 bases had no gene match. This CDR3 region has 12 residues. Per germline, CDR1 LNHDA and CDR2 SQIVND (reference sequence). The CDR3 DNA reads TGTGCCTCGGGCGACAGGGCCTACGAGCAGTACTTC. Its protein product is CASGDRAYEQYF.

The count of this clone is one. V and J are TRBV9 and TRBJ2-1; 8 nucleotides align to TRBD2. The CDR3 spans 14 residues. The ends lost 6 bases at V and 5 bases at J; junction bases unmatched: 7. CDR1 is SGDLS and CDR2 is YYNGEE in the germline V gene. CDR3 in amino acids: CASKRELVDNEQFF. CDR3 nucleotides: TGTGCCAGCAAGCGGGAGTTGGTTGACAATGAGCAGTTCTTC.

Comment on this clone: Additional DNA sequences in this sample encode the identical CDR3. The chain carries TRBV5-6 and TRBJ1-2; a possible D gene is TRBD1 (5 bases). The germline V gene encodes CDR1 SGHDT and CDR2 YYEEEE. The V end was cut by 0 bases, the J end by 3 bases, with 6 bases between. This CDR3 region has 13 residues. This chain's CDR3 is CASSLGGYYGYTF. The DNA of the CDR3 is TGTGCCAGCAGCTTGGGGGGGTACTATGGCTACACCTTC.

V gene TRBV5-6 combines with J gene TRBJ2-5; D is uncertain. V was cut by 1 base and J by 5 bases, with 9 bases left in between. Germline V gene data show CDR1 as SGHDT and CDR2 as YYEEEE. The CDR3 runs to 13 residues. The CDR3 spells CASSLYSGETQYF. The DNA for the CDR3 is TGTGCCAGCAGCTTGTACTCCGGCGAGACCCAGTACTTC.

J is TRBJ2-7 and V is TRBV27; D not certain. Germline-derived CDR1 and CDR2 are MNHEY and SMNVEV (reference sequence). V was shortened by 6 bases and J by 4 bases, with 10 bases between the two germline ends. This CDR3 is built from 12 residues. CDR3 in amino acids: CASSIALYEQYF. CDR3 coding DNA: TGTGCCAGCAGCATTGCTCTTTACGAGCAGTACTTC.

The rearrangement uses TRBV2 and TRBJ1-4, with D tentatively TRBD1 (5 bases). Per the germline V gene, CDR1 is SNHLY and CDR2 is FYNNEI. The CDR3 extends over 15 amino acids. V was trimmed by 6 bases and J by 8 bases, leaving 19 bases between them. The CDR3 sequence is CASSPRGGSIEKLFF. CDR3 coding DNA: TGTGCCAGCAGCCCGCGGGGGGGATCGATAGAAAAACTGTTTTTT.

The chain combines TRBV7-6 with TRBJ2-7; a weak D match, TRBD2 (6 bases). This CDR3 has 13 amino acids. V lost 6 bases to trimming and J lost 7 bases, with 16 bases between them. CDR1 is SGHVS, CDR2 FNYEAQ, per germline. CDR3 in amino acids: CASRAGTGIEQYF. For the CDR3, the DNA is TGTGCCAGCAGGGCCGGGACTGGGATTGAGCAGTACTTC.

This sequence joins TRBV9 and TRBJ2-1; D is ambiguous. Germline V gene data show CDR1 as SGDLS and CDR2 as YYNGEE. CDR3 size: 11 residues. V was cut by 4 bases and J by 8 bases, with 7 bases left in between. Here the CDR3 reads CASSLGYEQFF. Here the CDR3 DNA reads TGTGCCAGCAGCCTGGGCTATGAGCAGTTCTTC.

Concerning this clone itself: The sample carries other DNA sequences with the same CDR3. CDR3 DNA sequence: TGTGCCAGCAGGCTTGGGGGGAACACTGAAGCTTTCTTT. It yields the protein CASRLGGNTEAFF. V and J are TRBV6-5 and TRBJ1-1, with D possibly being TRBD1 (5 bases). V was cut by 6 bases and J by 1 base, with 9 bases left in between. This CDR3 has 13 amino acids. CDR1 MNHEY and CDR2 SVGAGI come from the germline V gene.

The rearrangement uses TRBV2 and TRBJ2-7, with unresolved D. Germline V gives CDR1 SNHLY, CDR2 FYNNEI. V lost 4 bases, J lost 2 bases, and 15 bases lay in between. The CDR3 has 15 residues. CDR3 sequence: CASSGDDKVPYEQYF. The CDR3 DNA reads as TGTGCCAGCAGTGGCGACGACAAAGTCCCCTACGAGCAGTACTTC.

J is TRBJ1-5 and V is TRBV5-1, with D hard to call. The CDR3 consists of 15 residues. Between the trimmed V and J ends, which lost 0 bases and 8 bases, there was a span of 15 bases. Germline CDR1 is SGHRS and CDR2 is YFSETQ. DNA for the CDR3: TGCGCCAGCAGCTTGGCGGGGTCCTCTCGGGAGCCCCAGCATTTT. Translation: CASSLAGSSREPQHF.

This chain joins TRBV30 and TRBJ1-1, with a weak D call TRBD1 (6 bases). The CDR3 is made up of 14 amino acids. CDR1 is GTSNPN and CDR2 is SVGIG in the germline V gene (reference sequence). Trimming left V 2 bases short and J 1 base short, with 11 bases between. CDR3 sequence reads: CAWSLWTENTEAFF. In DNA, the CDR3 is TGTGCCTGGAGTCTATGGACAGAGAACACTGAAGCTTTCTTT.

The DNA of the CDR3 is TGTGCCAGCAGCTTAGTTCGGGGGGAGGGGCAGAACACTGAAGCTTTCTTT. This gives the protein CASSLVRGEGQNTEAFF. The chain couples TRBV11-2 to TRBJ1-1, with D tentatively TRBD1 (5 bases). The CDR3 sequence is 17 residues long. Per the germline V gene, CDR1 is SGHAT and CDR2 is FQNNGV. V was clipped by 1 base and J by 1 base, with 16 bases between them.

The chain uses TRBV11-2 and TRBJ2-3; D call uncertain. This CDR3 is built from 16 residues. Germline V gene sequence: CDR1 SGHAT, CDR2 FQNNGV. The ends were cut back, 6 bases at V and 0 bases at J, with 16 bases in the middle. As DNA, the CDR3 is TGTGCCAGCAGTTCAATGCCCGAAGGGAGCACAGATACGCAGTATTTT. This sequence encodes CASSSMPEGSTDTQYF.

This chain uses TRBV6-5 with TRBJ2-7, with D perhaps assigned TRBD1 or TRBD2 (5 bases each). The ends were cut back, 5 bases at V and 6 bases at J, with 20 bases in the middle. The CDR3 contains 15 residues. The germline CDR1 and CDR2 sequences are MNHEY and SVGAGI. The CDR3 loop reads CASSPEGAPGLEQYF. CDR3 coding DNA: TGTGCCAGCAGTCCCGAGGGAGCCCCGGGGCTCGAGCAGTACTTC.